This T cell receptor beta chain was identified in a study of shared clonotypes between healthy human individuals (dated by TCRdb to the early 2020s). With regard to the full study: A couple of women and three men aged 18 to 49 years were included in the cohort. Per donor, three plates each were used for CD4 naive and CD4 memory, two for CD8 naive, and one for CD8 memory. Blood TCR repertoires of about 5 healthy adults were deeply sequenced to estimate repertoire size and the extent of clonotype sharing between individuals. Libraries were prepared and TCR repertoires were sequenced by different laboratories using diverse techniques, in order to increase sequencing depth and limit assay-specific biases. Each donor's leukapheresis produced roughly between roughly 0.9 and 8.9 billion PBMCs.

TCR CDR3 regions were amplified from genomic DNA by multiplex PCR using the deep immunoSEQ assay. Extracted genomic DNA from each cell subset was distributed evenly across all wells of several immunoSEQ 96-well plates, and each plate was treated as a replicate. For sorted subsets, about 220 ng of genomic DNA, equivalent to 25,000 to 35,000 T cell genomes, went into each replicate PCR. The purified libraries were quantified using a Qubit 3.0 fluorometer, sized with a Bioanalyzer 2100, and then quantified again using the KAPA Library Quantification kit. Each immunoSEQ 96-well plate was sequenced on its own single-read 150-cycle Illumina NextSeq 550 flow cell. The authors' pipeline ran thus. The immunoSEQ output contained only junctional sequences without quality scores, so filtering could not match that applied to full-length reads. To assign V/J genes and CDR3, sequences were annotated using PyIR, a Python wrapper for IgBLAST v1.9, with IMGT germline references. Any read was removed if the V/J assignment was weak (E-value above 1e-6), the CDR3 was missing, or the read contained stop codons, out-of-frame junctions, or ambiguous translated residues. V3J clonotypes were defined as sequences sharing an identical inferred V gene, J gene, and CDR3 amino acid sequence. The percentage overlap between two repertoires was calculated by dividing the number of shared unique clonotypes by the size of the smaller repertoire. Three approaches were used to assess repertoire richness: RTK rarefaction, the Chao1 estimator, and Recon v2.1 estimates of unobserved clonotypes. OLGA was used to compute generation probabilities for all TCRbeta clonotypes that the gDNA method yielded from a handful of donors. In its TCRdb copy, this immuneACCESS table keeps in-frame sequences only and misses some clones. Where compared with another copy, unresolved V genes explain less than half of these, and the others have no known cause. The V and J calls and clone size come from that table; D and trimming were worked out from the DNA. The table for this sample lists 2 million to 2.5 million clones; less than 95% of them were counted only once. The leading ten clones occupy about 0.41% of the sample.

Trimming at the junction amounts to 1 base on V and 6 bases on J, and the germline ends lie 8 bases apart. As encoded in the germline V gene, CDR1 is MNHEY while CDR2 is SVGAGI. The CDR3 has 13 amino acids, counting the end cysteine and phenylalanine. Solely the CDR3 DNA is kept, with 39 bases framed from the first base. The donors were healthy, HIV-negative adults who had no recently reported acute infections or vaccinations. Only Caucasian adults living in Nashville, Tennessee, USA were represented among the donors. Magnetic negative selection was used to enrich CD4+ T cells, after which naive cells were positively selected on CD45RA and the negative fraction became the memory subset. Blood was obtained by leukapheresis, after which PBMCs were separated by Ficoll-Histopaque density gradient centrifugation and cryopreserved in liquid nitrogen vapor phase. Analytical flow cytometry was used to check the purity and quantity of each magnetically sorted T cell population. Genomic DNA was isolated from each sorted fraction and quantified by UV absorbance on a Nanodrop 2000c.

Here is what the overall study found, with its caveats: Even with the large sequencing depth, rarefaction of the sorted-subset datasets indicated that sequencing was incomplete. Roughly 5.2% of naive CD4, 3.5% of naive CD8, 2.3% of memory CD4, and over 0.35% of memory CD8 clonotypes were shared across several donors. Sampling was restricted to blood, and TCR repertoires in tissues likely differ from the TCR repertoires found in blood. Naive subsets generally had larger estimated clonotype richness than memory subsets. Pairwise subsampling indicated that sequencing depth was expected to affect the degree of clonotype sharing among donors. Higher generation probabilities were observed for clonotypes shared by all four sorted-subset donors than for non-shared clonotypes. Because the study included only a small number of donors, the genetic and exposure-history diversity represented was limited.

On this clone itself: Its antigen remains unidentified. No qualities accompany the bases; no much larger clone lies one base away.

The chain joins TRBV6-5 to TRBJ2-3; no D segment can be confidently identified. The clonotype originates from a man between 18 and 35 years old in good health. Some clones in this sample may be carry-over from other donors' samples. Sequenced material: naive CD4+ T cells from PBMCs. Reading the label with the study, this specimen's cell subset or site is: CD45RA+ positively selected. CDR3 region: CASSYYPGDTQYF. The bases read TGTGCCAGCAGTTACTATCCGGGCGATACGCAGTATTTT.